The clone carrying this T cell receptor (beta chain) was seen many times. These data belong to a study of early T cells in non-severe SARS-CoV-2 infection. V was shortened by 4 bases and J by 0 bases, with 10 bases between the two germline ends. The CDR3 has 15 residues. Germline-derived CDR1 and CDR2 are MNHEY and SVGEGT. Separate cDNA molecules each had unique molecular identifiers attached to them. MiXCR, applied by TCRdb to the 5' RACE reads, yields one record per CDR3 protein. The table lists roughly 26,000 distinct CDR3 sequences, approximately 4% of them singletons. The clonotype comes from an adult who was a healthcare worker with PCR-confirmed SARS-CoV-2 infection or an uninfected control (not recorded which). This chain joins TRBV6-2 or TRBV6-3 and TRBJ2-1; D may be TRBD2 (6 bases). Input material: whole blood. The chain's CDR3 is CASSSGGISYNEQFF. The CDR3 region has the DNA TGTGCCAGCAGTTCCGGCGGGATCTCCTACAATGAGCAGTTCTTC.